The next 2 T cell receptor beta chains were all read from a single sample in a study of T cells in Graves' hyperthyroidism and ophthalmopathy. There were TCR beta CDR3 regions amplified from RNA transcripts. The primer set for the first-round RT-PCR of the TCR CDR3 was HTBI. TCRdb recomputed calls from the multiplex PCR reads with MiXCR, one row per CDR3 protein. This repertoire shows about 290,000 distinct CDR3 sequences, roughly 13% found once; its top ten account for roughly 8.2%. The source material was blood. These receptor sequences come from a woman in her thirties or forties with Graves' hyperthyroidism.

This clonotype has a count of ten or more. This chain links TRBV2 with TRBJ2-3; D uncertain. V lost 6 bases and J 3 bases, leaving 7 bases between the germline ends. Germline assignment: CDR1 SNHLY and CDR2 FYNNEI. This CDR3 spans 12 amino acids. CDR3 nucleotide sequence: TGTGCCAGCAGGTATCAGACAGATACGCAGTATTTT. Encoded protein: CASRYQTDTQYF.

At least ten counts were recorded for this clonotype. The V gene is TRBV19, the J gene TRBJ1-2, with 7 positions matching TRBD1. This CDR3 has 13 residues. Germline CDR1 is LNHDA and CDR2 is SQIVND (reference sequence). V lost 5 bases and J lost 6; bases outside the gene matches: 6. The CDR3 here is CASSDPDRDGYTF. The CDR3 DNA follows: TGTGCCAGTAGTGATCCTGACAGGGATGGCTACACCTTC.